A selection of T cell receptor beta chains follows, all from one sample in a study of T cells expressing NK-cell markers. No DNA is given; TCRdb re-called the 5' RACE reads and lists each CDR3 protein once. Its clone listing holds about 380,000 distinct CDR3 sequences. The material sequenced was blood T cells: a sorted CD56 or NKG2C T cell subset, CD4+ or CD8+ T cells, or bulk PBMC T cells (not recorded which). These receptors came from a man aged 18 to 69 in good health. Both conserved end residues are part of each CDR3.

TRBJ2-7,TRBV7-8,CASSLVGQGSRSSYEQYF
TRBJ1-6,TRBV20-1,CSAEGQWGVGSPLHF
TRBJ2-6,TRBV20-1,CSARGLRGTGANVLTF
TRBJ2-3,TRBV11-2,CASRFSQGWGADTQYF
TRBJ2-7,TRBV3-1,CASSQAAGKTYEQYF
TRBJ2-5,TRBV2,CASSDGTGMVETQYF
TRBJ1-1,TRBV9,CASSDFLGGDTEAFF
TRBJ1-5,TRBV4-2,CASSPGYTGGDQPQHF
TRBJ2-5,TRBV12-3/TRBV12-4,CASSSGTSGGEPSETQYF
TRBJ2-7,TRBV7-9,CASSSGLATYEQYF
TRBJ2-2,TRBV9,CASSWGQTNTGELFF
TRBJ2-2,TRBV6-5,CASSYYGAGELFF
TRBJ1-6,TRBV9,CASSVGGGGSSPLHF
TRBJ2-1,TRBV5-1,CASRGVLTPYNEQFF
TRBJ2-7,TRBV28,CASSPSHPGQGVGGEQYF
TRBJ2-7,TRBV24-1,CATSDARDGTYEQYF
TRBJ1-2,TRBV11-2,CASGREGTNYGYTF